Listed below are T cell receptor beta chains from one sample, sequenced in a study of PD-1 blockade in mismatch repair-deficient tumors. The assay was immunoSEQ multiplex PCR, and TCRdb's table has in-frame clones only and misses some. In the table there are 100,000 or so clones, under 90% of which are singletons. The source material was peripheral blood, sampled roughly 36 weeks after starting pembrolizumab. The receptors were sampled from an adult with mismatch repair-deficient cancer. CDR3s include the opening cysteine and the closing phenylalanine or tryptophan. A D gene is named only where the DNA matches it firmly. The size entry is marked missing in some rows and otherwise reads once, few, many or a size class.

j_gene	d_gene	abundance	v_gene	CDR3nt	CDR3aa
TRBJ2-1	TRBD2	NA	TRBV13	TGTGCCAGCAGCGAGGGACTAGCAGGGTCCTCCTACAATGAGCAGTTCTTC	CASSEGLAGSSYNEQFF
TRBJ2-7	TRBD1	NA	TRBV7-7	TGTGCTAGCAGCTTAGCTCCATCGAGGACAGGGGTCCTCCTTCCCACCTACGAGCAGTACTTC	CASSLAPSRTGVLLPTYEQYF
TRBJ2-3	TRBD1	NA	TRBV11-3	TGTGCCAGCAGACAACAGGGGGTCCCTACAGATACGCAGTATTTT	CASRQQGVPTDTQYF
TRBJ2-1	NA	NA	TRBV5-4	TGTGCCAGCAGCCGGGACGCCAATGAGCAGTTCTTC	CASSRDANEQFF
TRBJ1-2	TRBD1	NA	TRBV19	TGTGCCAGTACTACAGGGGGCTTCAACTATGGCTACACCTTC	CASTTGGFNYGYTF
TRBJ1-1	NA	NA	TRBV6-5	TGTGCCAGCAGAGAGGGGTGGACTGAAGCTTTCTTT	CASREGWTEAFF
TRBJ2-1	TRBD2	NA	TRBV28	TGTGCCAGCAGAGCCCTCGGACTAGCCTCCTACAATGAGCAGTTCTTC	CASRALGLASYNEQFF
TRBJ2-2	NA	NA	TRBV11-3	TGTGCCAGCCTCACAGAAACCGGGGAGCTGTTTTTT	CASLTETGELFF
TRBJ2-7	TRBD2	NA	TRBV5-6	TGTGCCAGCAGCTTTCAGTCCGACCCTAGCGGTAGGGCCTACGAGCAGTACTTC	CASSFQSDPSGRAYEQYF
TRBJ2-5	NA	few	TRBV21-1	TGTGCCAGCAGCGCCCGACAGGACCAAGAGACCCAGTACTTC	CASSARQDQETQYF
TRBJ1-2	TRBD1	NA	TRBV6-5	TGTGCCAGCAGTGCAGACAGGGGGAACTATGGCTACACCTTC	CASSADRGNYGYTF
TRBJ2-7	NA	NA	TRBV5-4	TGTGCCAGCAGCTTATCGACAGCTATTAGGGAGCAGTACTTC	CASSLSTAIREQYF
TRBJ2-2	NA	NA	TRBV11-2	TGTGCCAGCAGCTTAGAGTGGCTAGGGAGTGGGAACGGGGAGCTGTTTTTT	CASSLEWLGSGNGELFF
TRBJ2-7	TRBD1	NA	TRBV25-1	TGTGCCAGCAGTGGGACCGGGACAGGGAGGTACGAGCAGTACTTC	CASSGTGTGRYEQYF
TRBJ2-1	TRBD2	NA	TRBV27	TGTGCCAGCAGTCCCCTCCCCGCGGGGGGCCTCAATGAGCAGTTCTTC	CASSPLPAGGLNEQFF
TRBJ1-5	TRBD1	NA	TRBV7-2	TGTGCCAGCAGCTTAGAGGACAGGGCGAATCAGCCCCAGCATTTT	CASSLEDRANQPQHF
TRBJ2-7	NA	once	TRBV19	TGTGCCAGTAGTATGACCCGGGAGATTTACGAGCAGTACTTC	CASSMTREIYEQYF
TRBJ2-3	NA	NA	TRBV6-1	TGTGCCAGCAGCCAGTGGGGCGGCACAGATACGCAGTATTTT	CASSQWGGTDTQYF
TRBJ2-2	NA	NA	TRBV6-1	TGTGCCAGCAGTGATGCGTTCAGGGGTGGCGGGGAGCTGTTTTTT	CASSDAFRGGGELFF
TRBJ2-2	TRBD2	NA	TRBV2	TGTGCCAGCAGTTTGACTAGCGGGAGAGGTACCGGGGAGCTGTTTTTT	CASSLTSGRGTGELFF
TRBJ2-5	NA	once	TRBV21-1	TGTGCCAGCAGCAAAGGTTACGGGGGTTTTAGGGAGACCCAGTACTTC	CASSKGYGGFRETQYF
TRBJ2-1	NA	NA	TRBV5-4	TGTGCCAGCAGCTTGAGATCTACGAGCAATGAGCAGTTCTTC	CASSLRSTSNEQFF
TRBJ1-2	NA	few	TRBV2	TGTGCCAGCAGTGGACGTTTCTATGGCTACACCTTC	CASSGRFYGYTF
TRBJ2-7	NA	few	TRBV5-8	TGTGCCAGCAGCGATCCCGGCAGGTCCTACGAGCAGTACTTC	CASSDPGRSYEQYF
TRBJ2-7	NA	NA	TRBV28	TGTGCCAGCAGTTTTACCGGGATAACCTACGAGCAGTACTTC	CASSFTGITYEQYF
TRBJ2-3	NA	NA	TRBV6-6	TGTGCCAGCAGTAAAACACTAGCTTTTGATACGCAGTATTTT	CASSKTLAFDTQYF
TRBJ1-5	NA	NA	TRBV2	TGTGCCAGCATCATTAGGGAGAGCAATCAGCCCCAGCATTTT	CASIIRESNQPQHF
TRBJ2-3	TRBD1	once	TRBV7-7	TGTGCTAGCAGCTTAAGGGGGCAATCAGATACGCAGTATTTT	CASSLRGQSDTQYF
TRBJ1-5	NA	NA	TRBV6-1	TGTGCCAGCAGTGACAGGGACCGGCAGCCCCAGCATTTT	CASSDRDRQPQHF
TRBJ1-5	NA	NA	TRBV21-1	TGTGCCAGCAGCTCCGATCAGCCCCAGCATTTT	CASSSDQPQHF
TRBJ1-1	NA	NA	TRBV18	TGTGCCAGCTCAACTTCACAGGGAAAGAACACTGAAGCTTTCTTT	CASSTSQGKNTEAFF
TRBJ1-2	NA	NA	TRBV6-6	TGTGCCAGCAGTCCCGGAGGGCAGGCTAACTATGGCTACACCTTC	CASSPGGQANYGYTF
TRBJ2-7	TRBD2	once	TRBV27	TGTGCCAGCAGTTTGGGGGGGAGTGCGAGCTACGAGCAGTACTTC	CASSLGGSASYEQYF
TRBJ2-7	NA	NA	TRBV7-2	TGTGCCAGCAACTCAGGAACTTACGAGCAGTACTTC	CASNSGTYEQYF
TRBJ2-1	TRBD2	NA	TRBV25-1	TGTGCCAGCAGTGAAGTAGCGGGTACGTACAATGAGCAGTTCTTC	CASSEVAGTYNEQFF
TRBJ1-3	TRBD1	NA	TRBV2	TGTGCCAGCAGTGGACAGGGGGCGCGTGGAAACACCATATATTTT	CASSGQGARGNTIYF
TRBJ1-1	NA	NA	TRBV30	TGTGCCTGGAGTGTCTGGGCGAACACTGAAGCTTTCTTT	CAWSVWANTEAFF
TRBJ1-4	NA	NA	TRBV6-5	TGTGCCAGCAAAAGGGCACCTAATGAAAAACTGTTTTTT	CASKRAPNEKLFF
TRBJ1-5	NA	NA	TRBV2	TGTGCCAGCAGTGACCCCCCGGGGGTCAAGCCCCAGCATTTT	CASSDPPGVKPQHF
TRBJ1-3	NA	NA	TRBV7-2	TGTGCCAGCAGCGGTCAAGGGAGCTTCTCTGGAAACACCATATATTTT	CASSGQGSFSGNTIYF
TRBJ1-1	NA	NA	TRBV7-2	TGTGCCAGCAGCTTAGTCTCCCTTGGGGCTTTCTTT	CASSLVSLGAFF
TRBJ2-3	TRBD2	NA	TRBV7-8	TGTGCCAGCAGCACGAGGGGCGGGAGAACGTCAGATACGCAGTATTTT	CASSTRGGRTSDTQYF
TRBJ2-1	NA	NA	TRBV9	TGTGCCAGCAGCGTAGGTAGCGAGGCCTACAATGAGCAGTTCTTC	CASSVGSEAYNEQFF
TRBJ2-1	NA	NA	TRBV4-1	TGCGCCAGCAGCCAAGGGAGCGGAGCCTACAATGAGCAGTTCTTC	CASSQGSGAYNEQFF
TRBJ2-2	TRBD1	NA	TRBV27	TGTGCCAGCAGTTCGGGACAGCACACCGGGGAGCTGTTTTTT	CASSSGQHTGELFF
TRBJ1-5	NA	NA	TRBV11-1	TGTGCCAGCAGCCCCTCGAGCCATCAGCCCCAGCATTTT	CASSPSSHQPQHF
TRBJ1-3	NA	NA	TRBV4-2	TGTGCCAGCAGCCAAAATACAGGGAATTCTGGAAACACCATATATTTT	CASSQNTGNSGNTIYF
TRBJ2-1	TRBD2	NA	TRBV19	TGTGCCAGTAGCCAGACTAGCGGGAGTTACAATGAGCAGTTCTTC	CASSQTSGSYNEQFF
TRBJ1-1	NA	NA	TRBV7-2	TGTGCCAGCAGCTTAGGATCGGACACTGAAGCTTTCTTT	CASSLGSDTEAFF
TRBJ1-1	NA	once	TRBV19	TGTGCCAGTAGTACACAGGGTCGAAGCACTGAAGCTTTCTTT	CASSTQGRSTEAFF
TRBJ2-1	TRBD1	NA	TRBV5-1	TGCGCCAGCAACCAAACCCCGGGACAGGGGGCCTACAATGAGCAGTTCTTC	CASNQTPGQGAYNEQFF
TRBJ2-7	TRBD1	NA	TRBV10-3	TGTGCCACGACCGACGGAACAGGGGTAAGGGAGCAGTACTTC	CATTDGTGVREQYF
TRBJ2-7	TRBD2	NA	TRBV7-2	TGTGCCAGCAGCTTAGGAGGACTAGCGGGATCGGGAGAGCAGTACTTC	CASSLGGLAGSGEQYF
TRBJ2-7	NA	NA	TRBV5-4	TGTGCCAGCAGCCCCCCCGGTCGGGGCTACGAGCAGTACTTC	CASSPPGRGYEQYF
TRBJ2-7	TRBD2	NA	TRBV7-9	TGTGCCAGCAGCCAGGCCGGGACTACCTACGAGCAGTACTTC	CASSQAGTTYEQYF